These T cell receptor beta chains were read from a single sample in a study of regulatory T cells in long-lasting Graves disease. TCRdb called the multiplex PCR reads again in MiXCR, with one record for every CDR3 protein. The table lists approximately 560,000 distinct CDR3 sequences, about 16% of them singletons. These data also featured in a second study, about T cells in Graves' hyperthyroidism and ophthalmopathy.

Sequencing was performed on peripheral blood mononuclear cells (PBMCs), taken at new diagnosis, from a patient treated with antithyroid drugs. These receptors were taken from a man between 18 and 35 years old with Graves disease. CDR3s leave out the opening cysteine and the closing phenylalanine or tryptophan.

>TRBV7-8
ASRKGGRGGYT
>TRBV10-3
AISDPSAGLLDEQF
>TRBV30
AWRGLAGDTQY
>TRBV2
ASTGEGGTEAF
>TRBV5-1
ASSRAGSFSNQPQH
>TRBV27
ASSSNSEVLTKGNEQY
>TRBV5-1
ASSLGGRGEQY
>TRBV6-2/TRBV6-3
ASSEDGRAYNEQF
>TRBV7-2
ASSSAGTGPYEQY
>TRBV18
ASSPGGGSGGGYT
>TRBV12-3/TRBV12-4
ASSLEILWEGADTQY
>TRBV7-9
ASSVVQGGTEAF
>TRBV12-3/TRBV12-4
ASSWTLRNEKLF
>TRBV27
ASSTLGQGDSPLH
>TRBV4-2
ASSHDPGDNSPLH
>TRBV20-1
SALAGEYGYT
>TRBV11-2
ASSRGQGGTYYGYT
>TRBV18
ASSRIGTPDVGTQY
>TRBV5-6
ASSFGHRNEKLF
>TRBV7-3
ASSSTARPRPYEQY
>TRBV7-8
ASSGETGRNEKLF
>TRBV28
ASRRDGKTYEQY
>TRBV13
ASSINGVGPQH
>TRBV11-1
ASSLLGSYGHLMDEQY
>TRBV20-1
SAPGTGGTDTQY
>TRBV29-1
SVDYRATDTQY
>TRBV9
ASSVGRLAGYDTGELF
>TRBV5-4
ASSYRQGAHTEAF
>TRBV20-1
TNTESNTEAF
>TRBV6-4
ASSDSSASTDTQY
>TRBV5-1
ASSLSSVEYTEAF
>TRBV30
AWSLGQGAGEQY
>TRBV27
ASSLGLRGTYEQY
>TRBV29-1
SVGRSGWDTEAF
>TRBV7-9
ASSPPGGSYEQY
>TRBV29-1
SVELDRTYEQY
>TRBV18
ASSRNRVTGELF
>TRBV5-1
ASSLGGIRDTQY